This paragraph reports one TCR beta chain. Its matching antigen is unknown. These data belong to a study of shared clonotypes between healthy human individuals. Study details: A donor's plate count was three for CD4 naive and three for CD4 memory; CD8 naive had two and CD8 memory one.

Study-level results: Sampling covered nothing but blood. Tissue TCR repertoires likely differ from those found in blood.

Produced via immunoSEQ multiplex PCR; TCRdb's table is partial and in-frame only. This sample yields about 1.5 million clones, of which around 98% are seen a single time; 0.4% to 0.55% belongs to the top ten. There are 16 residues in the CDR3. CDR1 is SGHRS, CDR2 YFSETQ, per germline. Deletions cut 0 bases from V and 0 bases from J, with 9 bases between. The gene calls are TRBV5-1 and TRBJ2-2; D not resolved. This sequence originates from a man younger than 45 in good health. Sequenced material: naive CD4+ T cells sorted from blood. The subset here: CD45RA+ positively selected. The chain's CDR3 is CASSLVPQTNTGELFF. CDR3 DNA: TGCGCCAGCAGCTTGGTTCCGCAAACGAACACCGGGGAGCTGTTTTTT.